The rows below give T cell receptor beta chains drawn from one sample of a study of cytomegalovirus exposure and HLA in healthy donors. TCRdb's copy holds only in-frame clones and misses some; the assay was immunoSEQ multiplex PCR. This table holds some 190,000 clones, around 84% found once. The sample was PBMCs. The receptor set was obtained from a man aged 35-49 years in good health and CMV-seropositive. Both conserved end residues are part of each CDR3. D genes are given only for firm matches. Only part of the rows carry a size: once, few, many, or a class if the clone is expanded.

few | TRBJ2-1 | 12 | . | TRBV7-9 | TGTGCCAGCAGCCCTCCGCGGGGAAAGCAGTTCTTC | CASSPPRGKQFF
. | TRBJ1-3 | 14 | . | TRBV7-7 | TGTGCCAGCAGCCCGGACAGCTCTGGAAACACCATATATTTT | CASSPDSSGNTIYF
. | TRBJ1-5 | 14 | . | TRBV28 | TGTGCCAGCAGTCCAAACATTGGAGGGCTGCCCCAGCATTTT | CASSPNIGGLPQHF
. | TRBJ2-7 | 13 | . | TRBV29-1 | TGCAGCGTAGTCAGGACCCCGGGAGAGGAGCAGTACTTC | CSVVRTPGEEQYF
. | TRBJ1-1 | 15 | . | TRBV7-9 | TGTGCCAGCAGCCCCCCCTCCACCGGGAACACTGAAGCTTTCTTT | CASSPPSTGNTEAFF
. | TRBJ2-2 | 15 | TRBD1 | TRBV6-1 | TGTGCCAGCATAGAGACAGGGTTCTTCACCGGGGAGCTGTTTTTT | CASIETGFFTGELFF
. | TRBJ2-1 | 15 | TRBD2 | TRBV5-1 | TGCGCCAGCAGCTTAAGACTAGCGGGAGACAATGAGCAGTTCTTC | CASSLRLAGDNEQFF
few | TRBJ1-2 | 13 | TRBD1 | TRBV5-1 | TGCGCCAGCAGCACGGACAGGGTGGATGGCTACACCTTC | CASSTDRVDGYTF
. | TRBJ1-5 | 14 | . | TRBV27 | TGTGCCAGCAGTTTAAGACAGAACAATCAGCCCCAGCATTTT | CASSLRQNNQPQHF
. | TRBJ2-7 | 15 | TRBD2 | TRBV27 | TGTGCCAGCAGTTTAGGACTAGCGGGGGTGAACGAGCAGTACTTC | CASSLGLAGVNEQYF
. | TRBJ1-1 | 17 | TRBD1 | TRBV19 | TGTGCCAGTAGTAGGGGACAGGGAGGACTAAGAAACACTGAAGCTTTCTTT | CASSRGQGGLRNTEAFF
. | TRBJ2-7 | 11 | . | TRBV7-2 | TGTGCCAGCAGCCCACAATACGAGCAGTACTTC | CASSPQYEQYF
. | TRBJ1-5 | 20 | TRBD1 | TRBV19 | TGTGCCAGTATCGATCGCCCTAAAATCCGTGACAGGGGGGCTGGTCAGCCCCAGCATTTT | CASIDRPKIRDRGAGQPQHF
. | TRBJ2-5 | 15 | . | TRBV6-6 | TGTGCCAGCAGCCCCGCAGGACGGGGTGGGGAGACCCAGTACTTC | CASSPAGRGGETQYF
once | TRBJ2-1 | 16 | . | TRBV15 | TGTGCCACCAGCAGAAAGGGACTGGCCTCCTACAATGAGCAGTTCTTC | CATSRKGLASYNEQFF
. | TRBJ1-1 | 16 | TRBD1 | TRBV2 | TGTGCCAGCAGTGACAGGACAGGGGACATGAACACTGAAGCTTTCTTT | CASSDRTGDMNTEAFF
. | TRBJ2-3 | 13 | . | TRBV7-6 | TGTGCCAGCAGCTTAGGGCCGAAAGATACGCAGTATTTT | CASSLGPKDTQYF
. | TRBJ2-1 | 15 | TRBD2 | TRBV27 | TGTGCCAGCAGTTCCTCTAGCGGGATGGTCGATGAGCAGTTCTTC | CASSSSSGMVDEQFF
. | TRBJ2-1 | 14 | . | TRBV9 | TGTGCCAGCAGCGTAGCCGGGGAGGCTGGTGAGCAGTTCTTC | CASSVAGEAGEQFF
. | TRBJ2-7 | 15 | . | TRBV9 | TGTGCCAGCAGCAAGGGAAGCCTTGGGAGCTACGAGCAGTACTTC | CASSKGSLGSYEQYF
. | TRBJ2-5 | 16 | TRBD2 | TRBV28 | TGTGCCAGCAGTTTCCTCCAGACTAGCGGGAGAGAGACCCAGTACTTC | CASSFLQTSGRETQYF
. | TRBJ2-5 | 18 | TRBD2 | TRBV7-9 | TGTTCCAGCAGCCTGGCGGGACAGATAGCGGGGGGTGGTGAGACCCAGTACTTC | CSSSLAGQIAGGGETQYF
. | TRBJ2-2 | 14 | . | TRBV2 | TGTGCCAGCAGTGAACTCCCGGGTCTCGGGGAGCTGTTTTTT | CASSELPGLGELFF
. | TRBJ1-5 | 14 | . | TRBV18 | TGTGCCAGCTCACCAATTCAGAACAATCAGCCCCAGCATTTT | CASSPIQNNQPQHF
. | TRBJ1-2 | 15 | TRBD1 | TRBV19 | TGTGCCAGTAGTCTCATAGAAGCAGGGGGGTATGGCTACACCTTC | CASSLIEAGGYGYTF
. | TRBJ2-1 | 11 | . | TRBV29-1 | TGCAGCGTTGCTTCCGTGAATGAGCAGTTCTTC | CSVASVNEQFF
. | TRBJ1-2 | 13 | TRBD1 | TRBV18 | TGTGCCAGCTCAGCGGGACAGGAGACTGGCTACACCTTC | CASSAGQETGYTF